One and the same sample provided the 23 T cell receptor beta chains below, sequenced in a study of T-cell reconstitution after alpha-beta-depleted transplantation in children. A TCRbeta library incorporating unique molecular identifiers was prepared. TCRdb reprocessed the PCR reads via MiXCR and lists one record per CDR3 protein. Of approximately 640,000 distinct CDR3 sequences in the sample, about 15% were seen once. Sequencing used PBMCs from the stem cell graft donor, obtained from the stem cell graft. All receptors derive from a human donor who donated a stem cell graft to a child with acute myeloid leukemia.

This chain joins TRBV7-9 and TRBJ2-2, with D possibly TRBD2 on 5 matching bases. CDR1 and CDR2 (germline): SEHNR, FQNEAQ (reference sequence). V was pared by 6 bases and J by 5 bases, with 10 bases between. CDR3 length equals 13 residues. The CDR3 protein is CASRSSGTGELFF. In DNA form, the CDR3 reads TGTGCCAGCAGATCTTCGGGGACCGGGGAGCTGTTTTTT. The variable domain in full, completed from reference TRBV7-9 and TRBJ2-2, reads DTGVSQNPRHKITKRGQNVTFRCDPISEHNRLYWYRQTLGQGPEFLTYFQNEAQLEKSRLLSDRFSAERPKGSFSTLEIQRTEQGDSAMYLCASRSSGTGELFFGEGSRLTVL.

A word on this clonotype: A much larger clone lies one base from this, so it may be a read error. The chain has TRBV20-1 and TRBJ2-1; possible D gene TRBD2, 7 bases. Per the germline V gene, CDR1 is DFQATT and CDR2 is SNEGSKA (reference sequence). CDR3 length equals 16 residues. CDR3 sequence: CCAREGGGFSYNEQFF. DNA of the CDR3: TGCTGTGCTAGAGAGGGGGGGGGCTTCTCCTACAATGAGCAGTTCTTC.

A note on this clonotype: An end of the junction does not agree with germline; a read error may underlie this. The V and J genes are TRBV20-1 and TRBJ1-1; possibly TRBD1 for D (6 bases). CDR3 length equals 16 residues. Germline V gene data show CDR1 as DFQATT and CDR2 as SNEGSKA (reference sequence). DNA of the CDR3: TGCTGTGCTAGAGGAGGGGGGGGGAAGAGGAACACTGAAGCTTTCTTT. As protein: CCARGGGGKRNTEAFF.

This clonotype was counted only a few times. The chain uses TRBV7-9 and TRBJ2-1; the D gene is possibly TRBD2 (6 bases). The germline V gene encodes CDR1 SEHNR and CDR2 FQNEAQ (reference sequence). This CDR3 has 11 residues. The V and J ends lost 11 bases and 6 bases respectively, with 11 bases between them. The CDR3 DNA reads as TGTGCCGGGGAGGCTGCCAATGAGCAGTTCTTC. It is translated as CAGEAANEQFF. Together with reference TRBV7-9 and TRBJ2-1, the CDR3 gives the full variable domain: DTGVSQNPRHKITKRGQNVTFRCDPISEHNRLYWYRQTLGQGPEFLTYFQNEAQLEKSRLLSDRFSAERPKGSFSTLEIQRTEQGDSAMYLCAGEAANEQFFGPGTRLTVL.

This clonotype was found many times. The V call is TRBV7-2, the J call TRBJ1-3; D remains ambiguous. Trimming removed 3 bases from V and 6 bases from J, with 6 bases in between. Germline loops: CDR1 SGHTA, CDR2 FQGNSA. CDR3 length equals 12 residues. The CDR3 sequence is CASSLSLNTIYF. CDR3 nucleotide sequence: TGTGCCAGCAGCTTGAGCTTAAACACCATATATTTT. The variable domain in full, with the rest retrieved from reference TRBV7-2 and TRBJ1-3, is GAGVSQSPSNKVTEKGKDVELRCDPISGHTALYWYRQSLGQGLEFLIYFQGNSAPDKSGLPSDRFSAERTGGSVSTLTIQRTQQEDSAVYLCASSLSLNTIYFGEGSWLTVV.

This clonotype appeared a few times. CDR3 nucleotides: TGTGCCAGCAGTGAATTCGGGACAGGGGGATTCCAAGAGACCCAGTACTTC. Amino acid sequence: CASSEFGTGGFQETQYF. The chain employs TRBV25-1 and TRBJ2-5; 11 positions match TRBD1. V lost 1 base and J lost 1; bases outside the gene matches: 5. The CDR3 is 17 residues long. Germline-derived CDR1 and CDR2 are MGHDK and SYGVNS.

This chain joins TRBV28 and TRBJ1-1; the D is unclear. The CDR3 spans 12 residues. The V end was cut by 6 bases, the J end by 7 bases, with 12 bases between. The germline gives CDR1 MDHEN, CDR2 SYDVKM. CDR3 residues: CASSLTGLEAFF. The CDR3 nucleotides read TGTGCCAGCAGCCTTACCGGGCTTGAAGCTTTCTTT.

This clonotype has more than one count but fewer than ten. The chain joins TRBV11-2 to TRBJ2-2; 7 positions match TRBD1. The CDR3 runs to 19 residues. The J segment lost 0 bases and the V segment lost 11 bases, leaving 21 bases of the junction unmatched. In germline, CDR1 is SGHAT, CDR2 FQNNGV. Here the CDR3 reads CALGRGQKKPAANTGELFF. The CDR3 coding sequence is TGTGCCCTCGGAAGGGGACAGAAGAAACCAGCTGCGAACACCGGGGAGCTGTTTTTT.

This clonotype appeared a few times. The chain carries TRBV2 and TRBJ2-7; D ambiguous. Looked up from germline, CDR1 is SNHLY and CDR2 is FYNNEI. CDR3 length equals 11 residues. The V gene lost 8 bases and the J gene lost 3 bases, with 8 bases spanning the gap. CDR3 sequence reads: CASHDIYEQYF. The CDR3 DNA follows: TGTGCCAGCCATGACATCTACGAGCAGTACTTC.

The J gene is TRBJ1-1, the V gene TRBV5-6, with a tentative D call TRBD1 (5 bases). CDR1 is SGHDT and CDR2 is YYEEEE in the germline V gene. This CDR3 contains 14 residues. V lost 4 bases and J 1 base, leaving 11 bases between the germline ends. CDR3 nucleotide sequence: TGTGCCAGCAGCGTCCACGGGGCGAACACTGAAGCTTTCTTT. Its protein product is CASSVHGANTEAFF.

The J gene is TRBJ2-2, the V gene TRBV20-1; D gene uncertain. CDR1 DFQATT and CDR2 SNEGSKA come from the germline V gene (reference sequence). This CDR3 is built from 11 residues. V was trimmed by 4 bases and J by 3 bases, leaving 3 bases between them. CDR3 DNA: TGCAGTGCTATACACACCGGGGAGCTGTTTTTT. The encoded protein is CSAIHTGELFF.

This clonotype was observed many times. This sequence joins TRBV6-1 and TRBJ2-7; 12 bases map to TRBD2. Germline CDR1 and CDR2: MNHNS and SASEGT. V was pared by 5 bases and J by 2 bases, with 4 bases of the junction left unmatched. The CDR3 length is 15 residues. CDR3 in DNA: TGTGCCAGCAGTCGACTAGCGGGGGTTGCCTACGAGCAGTACTTC. Its translation is CASSRLAGVAYEQYF.

In this sample, this clonotype turned up many times. The chain uses TRBV20-1 and TRBJ1-1; D is undetermined. Germline V lookup: CDR1 DFQATT, CDR2 SNEGSKA (reference sequence). Trimming cost V 0 bases and J 0 bases, with 5 bases left between them. The CDR3 is 13 amino acids. The CDR3 sequence is CSARDRLNTEAFF. DNA of the CDR3: TGCAGTGCTAGAGATCGGCTGAACACTGAAGCTTTCTTT.

The J gene is TRBJ2-1, the V gene TRBV5-1, with D unclear. V dropped 6 bases and J dropped 4 bases, with 11 bases sitting between them. This CDR3 is built from 13 residues. The germline V gene encodes CDR1 SGHRS and CDR2 YFSETQ. The CDR3 coding sequence is TGCGCCAGCAATCCGGACCAGTACAATGAGCAGTTCTTC. Its translation is CASNPDQYNEQFF.

The chain recombines TRBV6-5 with TRBJ2-5; TRBD2 agrees at 10 bases. The germline CDR1 and CDR2 sequences are MNHEY and SVGAGI. CDR3 length equals 15 residues. The junction had 4 bases not matched to a gene; V was cut back by 2 bases and J by 4 bases. DNA of the CDR3: TGTGCCAGCAGTTACAGCGGGGGGGCCGGAGAGACCCAGTACTTC. It is translated as CASSYSGGAGETQYF.

This clonotype was counted ten times or more. The V and J genes are TRBV12-3 or TRBV12-4 and TRBJ2-1, with TRBD2 as a possible D gene (6 bases). Trimming removed 4 bases at V and 5 bases at J, with 9 bases between. The CDR3 has 13 residues. In nucleotides, the CDR3 is TGTGCCAGCAGTTCGGGACTTAACAATGAGCAGTTCTTC. This sequence encodes CASSSGLNNEQFF.

This clonotype has ten or more counts. The genes are TRBV29-1 and TRBJ1-1, with TRBD1 matching over 10 bases. There are 13 residues in the CDR3. Trimming removed 2 bases from V and 5 bases from J; junction bases left unmatched: 2. Looked up from germline, CDR1 is SQVTM and CDR2 is ANQGSEA. In DNA form, the CDR3 reads TGCAGCGTTGAAAGGACAGGGGGGACTGAAGCTTTCTTT. This gives the protein CSVERTGGTEAFF.

This clonotype came up many times. The V call is TRBV12-3 or TRBV12-4, the J call TRBJ1-6; D unresolved. CDR3 length equals 14 residues. The V end lost 3 bases, the J end lost 9 bases, and 12 bases lay between the germline ends. The CDR3 DNA reads TGTGCCAGCAGTTTGAGCAGTATCGGTTCACCCCTCCACTTT. Amino acids: CASSLSSIGSPLHF.

A few counts support this clonotype. This chain's CDR3 is CASRDSGTGVTGELFF. The CDR3 DNA reads TGTGCCAGCAGAGACTCCGGGACAGGGGTCACCGGGGAGCTGTTTTTT. The J gene is TRBJ2-2, the V gene TRBV7-9; 10 positions match TRBD1. Germline V gene sequence: CDR1 SEHNR, CDR2 FQNEAQ (reference sequence). The CDR3 spans 16 residues. Trimming removed 6 bases from V and 4 bases from J; junction bases left unmatched: 8.

Regarding this clonotype: A much larger clone lies a single base off, so this may be a read error. The genes are TRBV29-1 and TRBJ2-5; D not certain. The CDR3 extends over 11 amino acids. In germline, CDR1 is SQVTM, CDR2 ANQGSEA. CDR3 in DNA: TGCAGCGTTGATCAACCCTATGCCCAGCACTTC. The encoded protein is CSVDQPYAQHF.

This clonotype was counted between two and nine times. The gene calls are TRBV20-1 and TRBJ2-5, with D perhaps matching TRBD2 (9 bases). The V gene lost 0 bases and the J gene lost 0 bases, with 17 bases spanning the gap. Germline V CDR1 and CDR2: DFQATT, SNEGSKA (reference sequence). This CDR3 region has 17 residues. CDR3 residues: CSARDQGASGDQETQYF. The CDR3 DNA reads TGCAGTGCTAGAGATCAGGGGGCTAGCGGGGACCAAGAGACCCAGTACTTC.

V and J are TRBV28 and TRBJ2-6, with D possibly matching TRBD1 (6 bases). CDR1 is MDHEN and CDR2 is SYDVKM in the germline V gene. The CDR3 has 17 residues. The V and J ends lost 7 bases and 1 base respectively, with 17 bases between them. CDR3 sequence (DNA): TGTGCCAGCAACCCAAGGGGGATGAGGTCTGGGGCCAACGTCCTGACTTTC. Translating gives CASNPRGMRSGANVLTF.

This rearrangement joins TRBV11-2 to TRBJ2-1, with D perhaps TRBD2 (5 bases). Germline CDR1 SGHAT, CDR2 FQNNGV. With 2 bases removed from V and 5 bases from J, the gap between germline ends came to 10 bases. This CDR3 spans 14 amino acids. CDR3 DNA sequence: TGTGCCAGCAGCTTAAGAGGGTCTAACAATGAGCAGTTCTTC. Translating it yields CASSLRGSNNEQFF.